One and the same sample provided the 26 T cell receptor beta chains below, sequenced in a study of CD8 T cells in ankylosing spondylitis. Overall study results and limits: Seemingly characteristic of ankylosing spondylitis blood was a TCR beta motif consisting of eight highly homologous variants.

TCRdb reprocessed the 5' RACE reads via MiXCR and lists one record per CDR3 protein. Of around 770,000 distinct CDR3 sequences listed, 12% were seen once; the top ten hold less than 0.65%. These TCRs' antigens remain unknown. Sequenced sample: blood, either unsorted or a sorted T cell fraction (not recorded which). Source of these receptors: a male donor with ankylosing spondylitis.

This chain links TRBV5-1 with TRBJ2-5, with D perhaps matching TRBD1 (5 bases). This CDR3 is 13 amino acids long. The V and J ends lost 0 bases and 9 bases respectively, with 12 bases between them. CDR1 is SGHRS and CDR2 is YFSETQ in the germline V gene. CDR3 in amino acids: CASSLEGVKAQYF. The CDR3 coding sequence is TGCGCCAGCAGCTTGGAAGGGGTCAAGGCCCAGTACTTC.

This clonotype was seen a handful of times. The chain employs TRBV5-1 and TRBJ2-2; 12 bases agree with TRBD2. The CDR3 is 15 residues long. V shed 4 bases, J shed 6 bases, and the junction held 4 bases outside the gene matches. CDR1 and CDR2 from the germline V gene are SGHRS and YFSETQ. CDR3 in DNA: TGCGCCAGCAGCACCGGACTAGCGGGATCCGGGGAGCTGTTTTTT. It codes for CASSTGLAGSGELFF. The whole variable domain, remainder taken from reference TRBV5-1 and TRBJ2-2, is KAGVTQTPRYLIKTRGQQVTLSCSPISGHRSVSWYQQTPGQGLQFLFEYFSETQRNKGNFPGRFSGRQFSNSRSEMNVSTLELGDSALYLCASSTGLAGSGELFFGEGSRLTVL.

The V gene is TRBV5-8, the J gene TRBJ2-3; tentatively, D is TRBD1 (6 bases). Looked up from germline, CDR1 is SGHTS and CDR2 is YDEGEE. The CDR3 runs 13 residues. The V gene lost 7 bases and the J gene lost 3 bases, with 12 bases spanning the gap. DNA of the CDR3: TGTGCCAGCCGAGGAAGGGGGACAGATACGCAGTATTTT. It yields the protein CASRGRGTDTQYF.

The V and J genes are TRBV7-9 and TRBJ2-7; TRBD1 agrees at 9 bases. The CDR3 spans 14 residues. The J segment lost 4 bases and the V segment lost 9 bases, leaving 10 bases of the junction unmatched. CDR1 and CDR2 from the germline V gene are SEHNR and FQNEAQ (reference sequence). CDR3 amino acids: CASKPGQGPYEQYF. CDR3 DNA: TGTGCCAGTAAACCGGGACAGGGACCTTACGAGCAGTACTTC.

This clonotype was observed at least ten times. The rearrangement links TRBV12-3 or TRBV12-4 to TRBJ2-7, with TRBD1 matching over 10 bases. V was pared by 6 bases and J by 6 bases, with 5 bases of the junction left unmatched. The CDR3 extends over 13 amino acids. CDR3 region: CASRRDRGPEQYF. Here the CDR3 DNA reads TGTGCCAGCAGACGGGACAGGGGCCCCGAGCAGTACTTC.

The sample holds a few counts of this clonotype. The chain joins TRBV6-5 to TRBJ2-7, with a weak D call TRBD1 (5 bases). The CDR3 is 14 amino acids. V shed 4 bases and J shed 2 bases, with 12 bases lying between them. In germline, CDR1 is MNHEY, CDR2 SVGAGI. The CDR3 DNA reads TGTGCCAGCAGTTCATGGGCAGGGACCTACGAGCAGTACTTC. Protein product: CASSSWAGTYEQYF.

This clonotype was observed a handful of times. This chain links TRBV5-6 with TRBJ2-7, with D unresolved. Matching the DNA end better, TRBJ2-5 makes the J call doubtful. Germline V gene sequence: CDR1 SGHDT, CDR2 YYEEEE. The CDR3 spans 12 residues. Written as DNA, the CDR3 is TGTGCCAGCAGCGTACCAGGTCGGACCCAGTACTTC. Amino acids: CASSVPGRTQYF.

The V call is TRBV20-1, the J call TRBJ2-2, with D hard to call. The V gene lost 4 bases and the J gene lost 1 base, with 10 bases spanning the gap. Germline V gene sequence: CDR1 DFQATT, CDR2 SNEGSKA (reference sequence). The CDR3 runs 14 residues. Here the CDR3 DNA reads TGCAGTGCTATCGTGTCCAAGAACACCGGGGAGCTGTTTTTT. It encodes CSAIVSKNTGELFF.

V gene TRBV7-9 combines with J gene TRBJ1-5, with D unclear. The V and J ends lost 1 base and 7 bases respectively, with 11 bases between them. This CDR3 comprises 14 residues. Germline V CDR1 and CDR2: SEHNR, FQNEAQ (reference sequence). In DNA form, the CDR3 reads TGTGCCAGCAGCTTAGATGGGTATGGGCAGCCCCAGCATTTT. Translation gives CASSLDGYGQPQHF.

The chain combines TRBV4-3 with TRBJ2-3, with TRBD2 matching over 9 bases. V was pared by 1 base and J by 3 bases, with 5 bases of the junction left unmatched. Germline-derived CDR1 and CDR2 are LGHNA and YSLEER. The CDR3 spans 16 residues. The CDR3 nucleotides read TGCGCCAGCAGCCAAGGTGGTAGCGGGAGTACAGATACGCAGTATTTT. Translating it yields CASSQGGSGSTDTQYF.

This clonotype was seen a handful of times. The rearrangement joins TRBV5-1 to TRBJ2-5; 8 bases match TRBD2. Germline V lookup: CDR1 SGHRS, CDR2 YFSETQ. The CDR3 is made up of 15 amino acids. The ends lost 4 bases at V and 1 base at J; junction bases unmatched: 6. CDR3 region: CASSNAGTSQETQYF. The CDR3 coding sequence is TGCGCCAGCAGCAACGCCGGGACTAGCCAAGAGACCCAGTACTTC.

The J gene is TRBJ1-6, the V gene TRBV5-6; D not certain. Germline CDR1 SGHDT, CDR2 YYEEEE. Trimming left V 0 bases short and J 8 bases short, with 9 bases between. This CDR3 region has 14 residues. The CDR3 region has the DNA TGTGCCAGCAGCTTGGAATTGAGGGATTCACCCCTCCACTTT. It encodes CASSLELRDSPLHF.

In this sample, this clonotype turned up a few times. The chain combines TRBV6-5 with TRBJ2-7; D is uncertain. The CDR3 loop spans 14 amino acids. V was shortened by 2 bases and J by 6 bases, with 14 bases between the two germline ends. Germline values: CDR1 MNHEY, CDR2 SVGAGI. CDR3 loop: CASSYGFSDGEQYF. The CDR3 DNA follows: TGTGCCAGCAGTTACGGGTTCTCGGACGGCGAGCAGTACTTC.

In its sample, this clonotype was seen many times. This chain links TRBV25-1 with TRBJ2-7, with D possibly matching TRBD2 (6 bases). CDR3 length: 14 residues. CDR1 MGHDK and CDR2 SYGVNS come from the germline V gene. V lost 3 bases, J lost 2 bases, and 11 bases lay in between. CDR3 DNA: TGTGCCAGCAGTGATTGGAGGGTCCCCTACGAGCAGTACTTC. Its translation: CASSDWRVPYEQYF.

The rearrangement links TRBV4-3 to TRBJ2-7, with TRBD2 identical over 9 bases. V trimming: 0 bases; J trimming: 0 bases; junction bases outside the gene matches: 3. CDR1 is LGHNA, CDR2 YSLEER, per germline. This CDR3 is built from 16 residues. For the CDR3, the DNA is TGCGCCAGCAGCCAAGACCTAGCGGGGTTCTCCTACGAGCAGTACTTC. It encodes CASSQDLAGFSYEQYF.

V and J are TRBV5-6 and TRBJ1-1; D not certain. Germline CDR1 is SGHDT and CDR2 is YYEEEE. Trimming pared 2 bases from V and 5 bases from J, leaving 10 bases between. The CDR3 covers 13 residues. CDR3 in DNA: TGTGCCAGCAGCTTTCAGAGAGGAACTGAAGCTTTCTTT. It is translated as CASSFQRGTEAFF.

This clonotype was seen a few times. The genes are TRBV2 and TRBJ1-6; 10 bases map to TRBD1. Germline values: CDR1 SNHLY, CDR2 FYNNEI. The CDR3 runs to 15 residues. The J segment lost 9 bases and the V segment lost 4 bases, leaving 6 bases of the junction unmatched. In DNA, the CDR3 is TGTGCCAGCAGTGGACAGGGGGCTGCGGTTTCACCCCTCCACTTT. This gives the protein CASSGQGAAVSPLHF.

This clonotype was picked up many times. V is TRBV20-1 and J is TRBJ2-1; the D gene is possibly TRBD1 (6 bases). The CDR3 length is 13 residues. Looked up from germline, CDR1 is DFQATT and CDR2 is SNEGSKA (reference sequence). The DNA of the CDR3 is TGCAGACCTACAGGGAGCTCCTACAATGAGCAGTTCTTC. It codes for CRPTGSSYNEQFF.

The V call is TRBV9, the J call TRBJ2-7; the match to TRBD2 covers 7 bases. This CDR3 has 16 amino acids. The trim removed 4 bases at V and 0 bases at J, leaving 10 bases unmatched. Germline CDR1 SGDLS, CDR2 YYNGEE. This chain's CDR3 is CASSPHFAGASYEQYF. The DNA of the CDR3 is TGTGCCAGCAGCCCTCACTTCGCGGGAGCCTCCTACGAGCAGTACTTC.

This clonotype was picked up a small number of times. The chain joins TRBV15 to TRBJ1-1; D is undetermined. The V gene's germline CDR1 is LNHNV and CDR2 YYDKDF (reference sequence). The V gene lost 1 base and the J gene lost 1 base, with 7 bases spanning the gap. This CDR3 is 14 amino acids long. CDR3 nucleotides: TGTGCCACCAGCAGAGGAGCCCCGAACACTGAAGCTTTCTTT. This codes for CATSRGAPNTEAFF.

This clonotype was counted many times. This rearrangement joins TRBV20-1 to TRBJ1-3, with D possibly matching TRBD1 (5 bases). The CDR3 loop spans 14 amino acids. In germline, CDR1 is DFQATT, CDR2 SNEGSKA (reference sequence). V was trimmed by 3 bases and J by 0 bases, leaving 9 bases between them. Here the CDR3 reads CSASDRNSGNTIYF. For the CDR3, the DNA is TGCAGTGCTAGTGACAGAAACTCTGGAAACACCATATATTTT.

This clonotype has just a few counts. The chain recombines TRBV5-1 with TRBJ1-2; D perhaps matches TRBD1 (6 bases). In germline, CDR1 is SGHRS, CDR2 YFSETQ. This CDR3 comprises 13 residues. V dropped 4 bases and J dropped 3 bases, with 10 bases sitting between them. CDR3 DNA sequence: TGCGCCAGCAGCGGATCAGGGGACTATGGCTACACCTTC. This translates into CASSGSGDYGYTF. The whole variable domain, filled in from reference TRBV5-1 and TRBJ1-2, reads KAGVTQTPRYLIKTRGQQVTLSCSPISGHRSVSWYQQTPGQGLQFLFEYFSETQRNKGNFPGRFSGRQFSNSRSEMNVSTLELGDSALYLCASSGSGDYGYTFGSGTRLTVV.

The V gene is TRBV12-3 or TRBV12-4, the J gene TRBJ1-2, with 7 nucleotides matching TRBD1. V lost 5 bases, J lost 3 bases, and 9 bases stayed unmatched. This CDR3 spans 15 amino acids. The chain's CDR3 is CASSPSGGFDYGYTF. In DNA form, the CDR3 reads TGTGCCAGCAGTCCTTCAGGGGGTTTCGACTATGGCTACACCTTC.

This clonotype was observed a few times. V and J are TRBV7-9 and TRBJ2-5; TRBD2 might be the D (6 bases). Trimming removed 5 bases at V and 4 bases at J, with 14 bases between. The germline CDR1 and CDR2 sequences are SEHNR and FQNEAQ (reference sequence). The CDR3 is 14 residues long. The CDR3 DNA sequence: TGTGCCAGCAGCCCAACCGGGGGTCCAGAGACCCAGTACTTC. This codes for CASSPTGGPETQYF. The full variable domain, with the rest looked up from reference TRBV7-9 and TRBJ2-5, is DTGVSQNPRHKITKRGQNVTFRCDPISEHNRLYWYRQTLGQGPEFLTYFQNEAQLEKSRLLSDRFSAERPKGSFSTLEIQRTEQGDSAMYLCASSPTGGPETQYFGPGTRLLVL.

V gene TRBV5-1 combines with J gene TRBJ2-5, with D perhaps TRBD2 (6 bases). The CDR3 covers 14 residues. Germline loops: CDR1 SGHRS, CDR2 YFSETQ. With 4 bases removed from V and 0 bases from J, the gap between germline ends came to 10 bases. Here the CDR3 DNA reads TGCGCCAGCAGCCCGCGGGGCAACCAAGAGACCCAGTACTTC. It codes for CASSPRGNQETQYF.

A few counts support this clonotype. V is TRBV20-1 and J is TRBJ2-7; 8 bases are shared with TRBD2. CDR3 length equals 15 residues. CDR1 and CDR2 (germline): DFQATT, SNEGSKA (reference sequence). V was pared by 2 bases and J by 0 bases, with 6 bases of the junction left unmatched. DNA of the CDR3: TGCAGTGCTAGATTGGGCGGGGGGTTCTCCTACGAGCAGTACTTC. Translation gives CSARLGGGFSYEQYF.